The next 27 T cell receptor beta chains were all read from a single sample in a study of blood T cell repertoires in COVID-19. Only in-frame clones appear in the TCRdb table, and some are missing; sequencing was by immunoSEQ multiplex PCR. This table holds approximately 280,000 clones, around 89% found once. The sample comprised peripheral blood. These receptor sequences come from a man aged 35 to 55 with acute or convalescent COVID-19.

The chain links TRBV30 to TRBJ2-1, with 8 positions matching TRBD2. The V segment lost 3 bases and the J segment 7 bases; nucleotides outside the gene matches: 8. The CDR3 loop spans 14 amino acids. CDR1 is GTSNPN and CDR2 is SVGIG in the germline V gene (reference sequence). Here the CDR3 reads CAWSAGGEGNEQFF. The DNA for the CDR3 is TGTGCCTGGAGCGCGGGGGGTGAGGGTAATGAGCAGTTCTTC.

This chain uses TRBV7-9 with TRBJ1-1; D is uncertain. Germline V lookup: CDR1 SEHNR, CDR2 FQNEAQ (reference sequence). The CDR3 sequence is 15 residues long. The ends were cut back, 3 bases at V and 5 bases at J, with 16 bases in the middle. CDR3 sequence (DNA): TGTGCCAGCAGCTTGAGAGGGCTCTTTGAAACTGAAGCTTTCTTT. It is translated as CASSLRGLFETEAFF.

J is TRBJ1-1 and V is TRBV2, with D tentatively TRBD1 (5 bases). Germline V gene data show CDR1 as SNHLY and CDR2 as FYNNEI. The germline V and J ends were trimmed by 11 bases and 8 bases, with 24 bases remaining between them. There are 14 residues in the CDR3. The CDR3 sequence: CASSFGDARGEAFF. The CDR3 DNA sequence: TGTGCCTCTTCATTCGGGGACGCGCGGGGGGAAGCTTTCTTT.

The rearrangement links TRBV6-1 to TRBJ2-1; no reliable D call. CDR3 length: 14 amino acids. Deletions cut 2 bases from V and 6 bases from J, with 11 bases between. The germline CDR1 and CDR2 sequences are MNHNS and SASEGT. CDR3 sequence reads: CASSEQPSGNEQFF. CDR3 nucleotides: TGTGCCAGCAGTGAACAGCCCTCGGGCAATGAGCAGTTCTTC.

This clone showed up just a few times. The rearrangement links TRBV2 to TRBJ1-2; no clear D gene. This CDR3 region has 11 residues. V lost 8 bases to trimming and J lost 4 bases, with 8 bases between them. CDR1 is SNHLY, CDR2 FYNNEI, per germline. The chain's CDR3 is CASGAGYGYTF. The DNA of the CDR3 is TGTGCCAGCGGTGCGGGCTATGGCTACACCTTC.

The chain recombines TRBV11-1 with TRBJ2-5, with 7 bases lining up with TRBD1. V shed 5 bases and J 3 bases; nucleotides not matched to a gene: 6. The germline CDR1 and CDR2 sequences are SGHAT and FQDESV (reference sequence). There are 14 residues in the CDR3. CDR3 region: CASSLTGPKETQYF. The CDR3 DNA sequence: TGTGCCAGCAGCCTGACAGGGCCAAAAGAGACCCAGTACTTC. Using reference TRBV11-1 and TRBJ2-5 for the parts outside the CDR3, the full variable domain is EAEVAQSPRYKITEKSQAVAFWCDPISGHATLYWYRQILGQGPELLVQFQDESVVDDSQLPKDRFSAERLKGVDSTLKIQPAELGDSAMYLCASSLTGPKETQYFGPGTRLLVL.

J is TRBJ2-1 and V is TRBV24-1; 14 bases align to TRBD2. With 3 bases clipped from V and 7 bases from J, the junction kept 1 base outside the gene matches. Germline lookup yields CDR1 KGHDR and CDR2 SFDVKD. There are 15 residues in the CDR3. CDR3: CATSDRTSGGNEQFF. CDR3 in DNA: TGTGCCACCAGTGATAGGACTAGCGGGGGGAATGAGCAGTTCTTC.

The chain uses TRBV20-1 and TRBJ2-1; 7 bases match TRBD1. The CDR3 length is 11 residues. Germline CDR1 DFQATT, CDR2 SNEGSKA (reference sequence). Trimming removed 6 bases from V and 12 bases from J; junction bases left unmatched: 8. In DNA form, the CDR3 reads TGCAGTGCCAAGACAGGGTTTGTGCAGTTCTTC. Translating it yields CSAKTGFVQFF.

The CDR3 coding sequence is TGTGCCTGGAGTGCCCCCGGCGGGGGACCCTACAATGAGCAGTTCTTC. Translating gives CAWSAPGGGPYNEQFF. The chain employs TRBV30 and TRBJ2-1, with 7 positions matching TRBD2. The ends lost 1 base at V and 2 bases at J; junction bases unmatched: 8. There are 16 residues in the CDR3. Looked up from germline, CDR1 is GTSNPN and CDR2 is SVGIG (reference sequence).

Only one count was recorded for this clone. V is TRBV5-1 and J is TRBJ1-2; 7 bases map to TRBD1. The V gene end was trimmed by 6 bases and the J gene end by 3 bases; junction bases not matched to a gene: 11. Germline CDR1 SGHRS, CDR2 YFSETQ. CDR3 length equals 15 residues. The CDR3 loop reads CASTRQGGRDYGYTF. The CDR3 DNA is TGCGCCAGCACCAGACAGGGAGGCAGAGACTATGGCTACACCTTC. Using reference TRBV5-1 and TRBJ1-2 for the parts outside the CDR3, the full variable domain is KAGVTQTPRYLIKTRGQQVTLSCSPISGHRSVSWYQQTPGQGLQFLFEYFSETQRNKGNFPGRFSGRQFSNSRSEMNVSTLELGDSALYLCASTRQGGRDYGYTFGSGTRLTVV.

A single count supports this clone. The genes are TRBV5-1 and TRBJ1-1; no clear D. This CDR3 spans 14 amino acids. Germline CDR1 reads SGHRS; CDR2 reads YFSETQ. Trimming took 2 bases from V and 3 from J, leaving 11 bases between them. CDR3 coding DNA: TGCGCCAGCAGCTTTTCCCCCGGGGACACTGAAGCTTTCTTT. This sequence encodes CASSFSPGDTEAFF.

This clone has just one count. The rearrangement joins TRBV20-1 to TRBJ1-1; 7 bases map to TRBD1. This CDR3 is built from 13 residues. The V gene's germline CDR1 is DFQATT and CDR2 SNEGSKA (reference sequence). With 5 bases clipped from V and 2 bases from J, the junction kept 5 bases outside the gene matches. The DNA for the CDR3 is TGCAGTGCTGGTGACAGGGTAAACACTGAAGCTTTCTTT. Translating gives CSAGDRVNTEAFF.

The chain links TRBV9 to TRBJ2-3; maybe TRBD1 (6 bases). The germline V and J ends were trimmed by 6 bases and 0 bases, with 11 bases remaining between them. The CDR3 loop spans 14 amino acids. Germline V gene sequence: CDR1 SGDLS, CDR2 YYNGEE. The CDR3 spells CASTPQGSTDTQYF. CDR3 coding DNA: TGTGCCAGCACCCCACAGGGCAGCACAGATACGCAGTATTTT.

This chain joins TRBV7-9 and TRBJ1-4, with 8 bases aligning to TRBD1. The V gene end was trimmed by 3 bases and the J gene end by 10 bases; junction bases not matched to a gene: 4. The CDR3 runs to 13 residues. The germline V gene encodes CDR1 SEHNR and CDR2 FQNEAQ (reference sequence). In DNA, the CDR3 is TGTGCCAGCAGCTTGGGACAGGATGCAAAACTGTTTTTT. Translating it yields CASSLGQDAKLFF.

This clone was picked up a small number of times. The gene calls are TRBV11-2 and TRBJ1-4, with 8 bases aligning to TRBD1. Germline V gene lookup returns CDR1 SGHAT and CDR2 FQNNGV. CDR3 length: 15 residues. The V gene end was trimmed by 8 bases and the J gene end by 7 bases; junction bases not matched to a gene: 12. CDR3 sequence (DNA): TGTGCCAGCGCTTACACAGGGGGGGTTGGTGAAAAACTGTTTTTT. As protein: CASAYTGGVGEKLFF.

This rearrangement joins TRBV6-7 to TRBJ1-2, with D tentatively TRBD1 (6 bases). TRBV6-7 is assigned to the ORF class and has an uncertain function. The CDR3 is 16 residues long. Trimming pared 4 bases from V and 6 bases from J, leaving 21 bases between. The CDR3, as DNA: TGTGCCAGCAGTTTAATCAGGGGAATGGAAGGGAATGGCTACACCTTC. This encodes CASSLIRGMEGNGYTF.

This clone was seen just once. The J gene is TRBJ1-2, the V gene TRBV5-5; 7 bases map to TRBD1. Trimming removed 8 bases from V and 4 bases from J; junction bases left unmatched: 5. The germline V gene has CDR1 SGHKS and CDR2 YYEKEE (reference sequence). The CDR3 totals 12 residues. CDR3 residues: CASGQVGYGYTF. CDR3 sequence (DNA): TGTGCCAGTGGACAGGTGGGCTATGGCTACACCTTC.

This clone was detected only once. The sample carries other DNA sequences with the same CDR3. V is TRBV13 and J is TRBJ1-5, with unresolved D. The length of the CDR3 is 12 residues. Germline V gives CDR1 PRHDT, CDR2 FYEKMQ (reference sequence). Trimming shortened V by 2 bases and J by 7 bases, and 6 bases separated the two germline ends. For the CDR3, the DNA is TGTGCCAGCAGCTTAAGAGGCCAGCCCCAGCATTTT. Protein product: CASSLRGQPQHF. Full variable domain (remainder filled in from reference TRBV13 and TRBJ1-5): AAGVIQSPRHLIKEKRETATLKCYPIPRHDTVYWYQQGPGQDPQFLISFYEKMQSDKGSIPDRFSAQQFSDYHSELNMSSLELGDSALYFCASSLRGQPQHFGDGTRLSIL.

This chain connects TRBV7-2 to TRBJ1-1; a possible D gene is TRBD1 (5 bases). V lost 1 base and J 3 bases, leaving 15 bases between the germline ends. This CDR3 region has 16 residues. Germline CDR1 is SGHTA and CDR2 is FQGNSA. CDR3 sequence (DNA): TGTGCCAGCAGCTTAGATCCCCCTCCAGGGTACACTGAAGCTTTCTTT. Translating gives CASSLDPPPGYTEAFF.

This CDR3 is CSVPRGTSGGRDTQYF. The CDR3 bases are TGCAGCGTCCCCAGAGGGACTAGCGGTGGGAGAGATACGCAGTATTTT. This rearrangement joins TRBV29-1 to TRBJ2-3; 11 bases fit TRBD2. V lost 6 bases to trimming and J lost 5 bases; unmatched junction nucleotides: 13. The CDR3 totals 16 residues. Germline V gene sequence: CDR1 SQVTM, CDR2 ANQGSEA.

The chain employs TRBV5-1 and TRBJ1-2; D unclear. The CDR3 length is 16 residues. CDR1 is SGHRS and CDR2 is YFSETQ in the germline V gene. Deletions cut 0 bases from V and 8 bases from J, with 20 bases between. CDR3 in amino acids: CASSLGHSARGKGYTF. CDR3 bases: TGCGCCAGCAGCTTGGGTCACAGCGCCCGGGGAAAAGGCTACACCTTC.

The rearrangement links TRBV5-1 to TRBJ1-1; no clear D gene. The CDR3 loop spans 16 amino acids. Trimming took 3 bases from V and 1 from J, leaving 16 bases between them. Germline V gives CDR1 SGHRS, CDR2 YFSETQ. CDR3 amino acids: CASSSNPTGGNTEAFF. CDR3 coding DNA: TGCGCCAGCAGCTCTAACCCGACGGGAGGGAACACTGAAGCTTTCTTT.

The CDR3 sequence is CASSQGSGGSTDTQYF. In nucleotides, the CDR3 is TGTGCCAGCAGCCAGGGTAGCGGGGGAAGCACAGATACGCAGTATTTT. The chain links TRBV4-2 to TRBJ2-3; 9 bases are a match to TRBD2. The CDR3 length is 16 residues. Germline lookup yields CDR1 LGHNA and CDR2 YNFKEQ. With V trimmed by 3 bases and J by 0 bases, 4 bases remained unmatched.

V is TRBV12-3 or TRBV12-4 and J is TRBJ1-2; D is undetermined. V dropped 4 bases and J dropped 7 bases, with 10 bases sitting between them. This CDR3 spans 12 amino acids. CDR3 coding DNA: TGTGCCAGCAGTTCTAGTTCCGGTGGCTACACCTTC. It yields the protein CASSSSSGGYTF.

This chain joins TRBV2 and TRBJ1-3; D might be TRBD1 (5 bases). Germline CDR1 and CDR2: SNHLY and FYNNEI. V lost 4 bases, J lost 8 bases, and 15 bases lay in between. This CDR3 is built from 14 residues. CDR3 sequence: CASSGGRGGDTIYF. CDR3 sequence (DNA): TGTGCCAGCAGTGGCGGTAGGGGAGGAGACACCATATATTTT.

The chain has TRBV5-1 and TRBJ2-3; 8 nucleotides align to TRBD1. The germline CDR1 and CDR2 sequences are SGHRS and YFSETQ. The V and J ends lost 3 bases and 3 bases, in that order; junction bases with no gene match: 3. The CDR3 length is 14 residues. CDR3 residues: CASSSGQETDTQYF. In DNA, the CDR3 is TGCGCCAGCAGCTCGGGACAGGAGACAGATACGCAGTATTTT.

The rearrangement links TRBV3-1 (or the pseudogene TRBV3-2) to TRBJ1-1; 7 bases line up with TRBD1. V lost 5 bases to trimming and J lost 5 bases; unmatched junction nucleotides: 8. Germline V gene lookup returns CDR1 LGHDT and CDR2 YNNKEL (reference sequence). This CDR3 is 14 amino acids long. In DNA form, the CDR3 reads TGTGCCAGCAGCGCCCCAGGGGGTTGGACTGAAGCTTTCTTT. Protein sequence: CASSAPGGWTEAFF.